This T cell receptor beta chain was sequenced for a study of CD8 T cells in ankylosing spondylitis. General study findings and limits: Several highly homologous variants made up a TCR beta motif, and this motif appeared characteristic of ankylosing spondylitis blood.

This clonotype was recorded only once. Its antigen is not known. The V gene's germline CDR1 is SEHNR and CDR2 FQNEAQ (reference sequence). The CDR3 totals 13 residues. Trimming removed 1 base at V and 9 bases at J, with 10 bases between. Quantitative molecular-barcoded 5'-RACE generated the TCR beta libraries. Each CDR3 protein is one row after TCRdb ran MiXCR on the 5' RACE reads. Of approximately 140,000 distinct CDR3 sequences listed, about a sixth are singletons. The sequencing input was blood, either unsorted or a sorted T cell fraction (not recorded which). V and J are TRBV7-9 and TRBJ2-1; TRBD1 or TRBD2 may be the D gene (5 bases each). This clonotype was obtained from a male donor with ankylosing spondylitis. The CDR3 DNA sequence: TGTGCCAGCAGCTTAGATCCAGGGACTGAGCAGTTCTTC. Translation gives CASSLDPGTEQFF.